This is a list of T cell receptor beta chains from one sample in a study of post-analysis software for immune sequencing data. A single record per CDR3 protein comes from TCRdb applying MiXCR to the PCR reads. This table has roughly 200,000 distinct CDR3 sequences, 29% appearing once. Sequencing used blood. The receptors here all came from a girl between 2 and 17 years old with multiple sclerosis. CDR3s include the opening cysteine and the closing phenylalanine or tryptophan. The D gene is left open where the match is weak. A clone size is listed for some rows: how often the clone was seen (once, few, many), or a class if it is expanded.

clone_size,d_call,j_call,v_call,cdr3_nt,cdr3_aa
many,-,TRBJ2-1,TRBV7-8,TGTGCCAGCAGCTCCCGACAGACCTACAATGAGCAGTTCTTC,CASSSRQTYNEQFF
many,-,TRBJ2-1,TRBV20-1,TGCAGTGCTAGTCGGGAGAGGTACAATGAGCAGTTCTTC,CSASRERYNEQFF
-,-,TRBJ2-1,TRBV28,TGTGCCAGCAGTTTTACGAGCGGGCCCTGGAATGAGCAGTTCTTC,CASSFTSGPWNEQFF
-,TRBD1,TRBJ1-1,TRBV11-2,TGTGCCAGCAGCTCAAAGGCAGGGGGCTGGGGTAGCACTGAAGCTTTCTTT,CASSSKAGGWGSTEAFF
many,TRBD1,TRBJ2-5,TRBV5-1,TGCGCCAGCAGCTTGGTTGGGACAGCCCAAGAGACCCAGTACTTC,CASSLVGTAQETQYF
-,-,TRBJ1-1,TRBV5-1,TGCGCCAGCAGCTTGCGGGGACCACGCACTGAAGCTTTCTTT,CASSLRGPRTEAFF
many,-,TRBJ2-4,TRBV20-1,TGCAGTGCCCGAAGGAGTCTACCCGCCAAAAACATTCAGTACTTC,CSARRSLPAKNIQYF
-,-,TRBJ2-1,TRBV7-9,TGTGCCAGCCGGGGGGAGACAGGCAACAATGAGCAGTTCTTC,CASRGETGNNEQFF
-,TRBD1,TRBJ1-4,TRBV20-1,TGCAGTGCTAGACAGGGGGCTAGTGAAAAACTGTTTTTT,CSARQGASEKLFF
many,-,TRBJ2-7,TRBV27,TGTGCCAGCAGCGGACAGTTAGCCTCCTACGAGCAGTACTTC,CASSGQLASYEQYF
many,-,TRBJ2-1,TRBV21-1,TGTGCCAGCCGCTCCAGCGGGAACTCCTACAATGAGCAGTTCTTC,CASRSSGNSYNEQFF
-,-,TRBJ2-3,TRBV5-6,TGTGCCAGCAGCTTGAGTCTGGTAGCTGGTGGAGATACGCAGTATTTT,CASSLSLVAGGDTQYF
many,TRBD2,TRBJ2-7,TRBV5-1,TGCGCCAGCAGCTTCCCCGGGACTAGCGGGAGAGGGGCATACGAGCAGTACTTC,CASSFPGTSGRGAYEQYF
many,TRBD1,TRBJ2-5,TRBV29-1,TGCAGCGTTGGACAGGGCGTAGGCGAGACCCAGTACTTC,CSVGQGVGETQYF
few,-,TRBJ1-6,TRBV20-1,TGCAGTGCTAGTAAGACAGGACGCAATTCACCCCTCCACTTT,CSASKTGRNSPLHF
many,-,TRBJ2-5,TRBV4-1,TGCGCCAGCAGCCATAAGAGTCCCAAAGAGACCCAGTACTTC,CASSHKSPKETQYF
-,TRBD1,TRBJ2-1,TRBV24-1,TGTGCCACCAGTGACCCCGGGACAGGACACAATGAGCAGTTCTTC,CATSDPGTGHNEQFF
many,TRBD1,TRBJ1-2,TRBV3-1,TGTGCCAGCAGCCAAGAAGGGACAGTGGGAGGCTACACCTTC,CASSQEGTVGGYTF
-,TRBD2,TRBJ2-3,TRBV25-1,TGTGCCAGCAGTGACGAACAGCGGGAGAGAAAGACAGATACGCAGTATTTT,CASSDEQRERKTDTQYF
-,TRBD1,TRBJ1-5,TRBV15,TGTGCCACCAGAGGGGACAGCTATCAGCCCCTGCATTTT,CATRGDSYQPLHF
-,-,TRBJ1-1,TRBV7-3,TGTGCCAGCAGCTTAACAGGAGCGGGAGTGAACACTGAAGCTTTCTTT,CASSLTGAGVNTEAFF
-,TRBD2,TRBJ2-5,TRBV20-1,TGCAGTGCTAGTTCTAGCGGGGGGGCGGAGAAGCAGTACTTC,CSASSSGGAEKQYF
many,TRBD2,TRBJ2-7,TRBV20-1,TGCAGTGCCAGAGGACTAGCGGGGGGTGAGCAGTACTTC,CSARGLAGGEQYF
many,TRBD1,TRBJ2-7,TRBV6-6,TGTGCCAGCAGTCACCGGGACAGATTAAGCTCCTACGAGCAGTACTTC,CASSHRDRLSSYEQYF
many,-,TRBJ2-1,TRBV20-1,TGCAGTGCTAGAGTAAGAGTTTTCGAGCAGTTCTTC,CSARVRVFEQFF
few,-,TRBJ2-3,TRBV10-3,TGTACCATTTGCCGGGACTCGGCGGATACGCAGTATTTT,CTICRDSADTQYF
-,TRBD2,TRBJ2-7,TRBV28,TGTGCCAGCAACCTCGGAGGACTAGCGGGAGGCTTCTACGAGCAGTACTTC,CASNLGGLAGGFYEQYF
few,-,TRBJ1-1,TRBV6-5,TGTGCCAGCAGAATACAGGGGAACACTGAAGCTTTCTTT,CASRIQGNTEAFF
-,-,TRBJ2-7,TRBV20-1,TGCAGTGCTAGTGACGGGACCGCCCGCTACGAGCAGTACTTC,CSASDGTARYEQYF